This T cell receptor beta chain was recorded in a study of PD-1 blockade in classical Hodgkin lymphoma. Findings and limits, study-wide: The drivers behind the repertoire differences, possibly disease activity or prior therapy, remain undefined.

Each patient relapsed following autologous stem cell transplantation, and prior brentuximab vedotin exposure differed. Assay used: immunoSEQ multiplex PCR; TCRdb lists only in-frame clones, some missing. The table records over 20,000 clones, over 75% of them present only once. This clone occurred once. Its antigen is currently unknown. The clonotype was recovered from a human donor with classical Hodgkin lymphoma. The sample in question was peripheral blood mononuclear cells (PBMCs), obtained at baseline.

The CDR3 DNA reads as TGTGCCAGCAGCTTAGGGGGGGTCGACATGAACACTGAAGCTTTCTTT. Amino acid sequence: CASSLGGVDMNTEAFF. The V and J genes are TRBV7-9 and TRBJ1-1, with a weak D call TRBD1 (5 bases). Germline lookup yields CDR1 SEHNR and CDR2 FQNEAQ (reference sequence). The CDR3 totals 16 residues. The V end was cut by 1 base, the J end by 0 bases, with 12 bases between.